Below are 30 T cell receptor beta chains sequenced from a single sample in a study of CD4 T cell repertoires in COVID-19. Measured with immunoSEQ multiplex PCR; TCRdb has only the in-frame clones, and not every one. Among approximately 79,000 clones listed, 83% were seen once. The sequencing used CD4+ T cells from peripheral blood, collected after recovery from COVID-19. The source is a human donor who had COVID-19.

The chain combines TRBV7-2 with TRBJ1-1; no clear D. This CDR3 comprises 14 residues. V shed 2 bases and J shed 0 bases, with 7 bases lying between them. Germline V CDR1 and CDR2: SGHTA, FQGNSA. The CDR3 DNA follows: TGTGCCAGCAGCTTATCTGGGATGAACACTGAAGCTTTCTTT. This sequence encodes CASSLSGMNTEAFF.

This rearrangement joins TRBV2 to TRBJ2-7; weak D call: TRBD1 (6 bases). This CDR3 is 14 amino acids long. CDR1 is SNHLY, CDR2 FYNNEI, per germline. V lost 7 bases to trimming and J lost 0 bases, with 13 bases between them. The CDR3 is CASKRDNYSYEQYF. The CDR3 DNA reads as TGTGCCAGCAAGAGGGACAACTACTCCTACGAGCAGTACTTC.

This clone was observed a single time. The rearrangement links TRBV7-8 to TRBJ2-1; D may be TRBD2 (6 bases). CDR3 length: 15 amino acids. In germline, CDR1 is SGHVS, CDR2 FQNEAQ. Trimming left V 0 bases short and J 2 bases short, with 8 bases between. The CDR3 protein is CASSLAGRAYNEQFF. In nucleotides, the CDR3 is TGTGCCAGCAGCTTAGCCGGGAGAGCCTACAATGAGCAGTTCTTC. The full variable domain, rest sourced from reference TRBV7-8 and TRBJ2-1, is GAGVSQSPRYKVAKRGQDVALRCDPISGHVSLFWYQQALGQGPEFLTYFQNEAQLDKSGLPSDRFFAERPEGSVSTLKIQRTQQEDSAVYLCASSLAGRAYNEQFFGPGTRLTVL.

The V call is TRBV2, the J call TRBJ2-7; no clear D. The CDR3 is made up of 12 amino acids. Germline V lookup: CDR1 SNHLY, CDR2 FYNNEI. V was cut by 2 bases and J by 3 bases, with 5 bases left in between. The CDR3 loop is CASSEWDYEQYF. The DNA of the CDR3 is TGTGCCAGCAGTGAATGGGACTACGAGCAGTACTTC.

The count of this clone is one. J is TRBJ1-1 and V is TRBV29-1; 12 nucleotides align to TRBD1. Germline V gene sequence: CDR1 SQVTM, CDR2 ANQGSEA. Germline trimming cut 4 bases from V and 9 bases from J; bases unmatched to any gene: 12. CDR3 length equals 15 residues. This CDR3 is CSVASPGTGGAKAFF. The CDR3 bases are TGCAGCGTTGCATCTCCCGGGACAGGGGGCGCGAAAGCTTTCTTT.

This chain uses TRBV6-5 with TRBJ2-1; possible D gene TRBD2, 5 bases. Germline values: CDR1 MNHEY, CDR2 SVGAGI. Trimming removed 0 bases at V and 10 bases at J, with 13 bases between. The CDR3 runs to 14 residues. The CDR3 here is CASSYSEVSVEQFF. The CDR3 DNA sequence: TGTGCCAGCAGTTACTCGGAGGTGTCGGTAGAGCAGTTCTTC.

As DNA, the CDR3 is TGTGCCAGCTCACCGGGCCAGGGAACCTATGGCTACACCTTC. Amino acid sequence: CASSPGQGTYGYTF. The V and J genes are TRBV18 and TRBJ1-2, with a tentative D call TRBD1 (5 bases). The germline V gene has CDR1 KGHSH and CDR2 LQKENI. The CDR3 length is 14 residues. Deletions cut 3 bases from V and 4 bases from J, with 12 bases between.

The V call is TRBV18, the J call TRBJ1-1; no clear D. Trimming shortened V by 6 bases and J by 1 base, and 9 bases separated the two germline ends. This CDR3 is 13 amino acids long. CDR1 is KGHSH, CDR2 LQKENI, per germline. The CDR3 reads CASSPTENTEAFF. Written as DNA, the CDR3 is TGTGCCAGCTCCCCTACGGAGAACACTGAAGCTTTCTTT.

The chain has TRBV10-2 and TRBJ2-7; 10 positions match TRBD1. CDR1 is WSHSY, CDR2 SAAADI, per germline. CDR3 length: 16 amino acids. V shed 3 bases and J 2 bases; nucleotides not matched to a gene: 7. For the CDR3, the DNA is TGCGCCAGCAGTGATATCGGGACAGGGGTTACCTACGAGCAGTACTTC. This gives the protein CASSDIGTGVTYEQYF.

The chain combines TRBV7-8 with TRBJ2-3, with 7 bases that match TRBD2. Germline V CDR1 and CDR2: SGHVS, FQNEAQ. The length of the CDR3 is 15 residues. J lost 0 bases, V lost 5 bases, and 5 bases had no gene match. The CDR3 DNA reads as TGTGCCAGCAGCCAGTTTAGCGGGAGCACAGATACGCAGTATTTT. It specifies CASSQFSGSTDTQYF.

The genes are TRBV5-1 and TRBJ2-7; 7 bases agree with TRBD1. CDR3 length: 15 residues. Germline V CDR1 and CDR2: SGHRS, YFSETQ. The V gene end was trimmed by 2 bases and the J gene end by 1 base; junction bases not matched to a gene: 6. CDR3 nucleotide sequence: TGCGCCAGCAGCTTAATGTCAGGGGGATCCTACGAGCAGTACTTC. Translated: CASSLMSGGSYEQYF.

The rearrangement links TRBV10-2 to TRBJ2-3; D is unresolved. V shed 2 bases and J shed 1 base, with 7 bases lying between them. Germline V gene lookup returns CDR1 WSHSY and CDR2 SAAADI. The CDR3 is 14 amino acids. The CDR3 is CASSEEWGTDTQYF. The DNA of the CDR3 is TGCGCCAGCAGTGAGGAGTGGGGCACAGATACGCAGTATTTT.

The J gene is TRBJ1-3, the V gene TRBV7-8; tentative D call: TRBD1 (6 bases). V lost 5 bases, J lost 0 bases, and 11 bases lay in between. The CDR3 has 15 amino acids. Per germline, CDR1 SGHVS and CDR2 FQNEAQ. CDR3 residues: CASSRDRNSGNTIYF. The CDR3 DNA follows: TGTGCCAGCAGCCGCGACAGGAACTCTGGAAACACCATATATTTT.

This chain uses TRBV7-2 with TRBJ1-1; no clear D gene. The V end was cut by 2 bases, the J end by 1 base, with 8 bases between. The CDR3 is made up of 14 amino acids. Germline V gene lookup returns CDR1 SGHTA and CDR2 FQGNSA. As DNA, the CDR3 is TGTGCCAGCAGCTTATATCCAGAGAACACTGAAGCTTTCTTT. This sequence encodes CASSLYPENTEAFF.

The genes are TRBV6-4 and TRBJ2-3; D not resolved. This CDR3 comprises 12 residues. Germline values: CDR1 MRHNA, CDR2 SNTAGT. The ends were cut back, 2 bases at V and 0 bases at J, with 0 bases in the middle. The CDR3 spells CASSDSTDTQYF. As DNA, the CDR3 is TGTGCCAGCAGTGACAGCACAGATACGCAGTATTTT.

The chain carries TRBV7-2 and TRBJ2-3; D possibly corresponds to TRBD2 (6 bases). The CDR3 has 17 residues. The V end lost 7 bases, the J end lost 1 base, and 21 bases lay between the germline ends. Per germline, CDR1 SGHTA and CDR2 FQGNSA. The CDR3 nucleotides are TGTGCCAGCACCCCGGGGCCAGGGCGGGACGGCACAGATACGCAGTATTTT. Translating gives CASTPGPGRDGTDTQYF. Looking up the rest from reference TRBV7-2 and TRBJ2-3 gives the full variable domain: GAGVSQSPSNKVTEKGKDVELRCDPISGHTALYWYRQSLGQGLEFLIYFQGNSAPDKSGLPSDRFSAERTGGSVSTLTIQRTQQEDSAVYLCASTPGPGRDGTDTQYFGPGTRLTVL.

The chain links TRBV6-5 to TRBJ2-7, with D possibly being TRBD2 (6 bases). The CDR3 is 13 amino acids. The germline V gene encodes CDR1 MNHEY and CDR2 SVGAGI. V was shortened by 2 bases and J by 3 bases, with 8 bases between the two germline ends. The CDR3 sequence: CASSYRRDYEQYF. In nucleotides, the CDR3 is TGTGCCAGCAGTTACAGGAGGGACTACGAGCAGTACTTC.

The chain recombines TRBV2 with TRBJ2-1; the D gene is possibly TRBD2 (5 bases). Germline V lookup: CDR1 SNHLY, CDR2 FYNNEI. This CDR3 spans 13 amino acids. V was pared by 7 bases and J by 8 bases, with 15 bases between. The CDR3 protein is CASKEGVNDEQFF. CDR3 bases: TGTGCCAGCAAAGAGGGAGTTAATGATGAGCAGTTCTTC.

The chain couples TRBV12-5 to TRBJ1-5; possibly TRBD1 for D (5 bases). The V end was cut by 3 bases, the J end by 6 bases, with 9 bases between. Per germline, CDR1 LGHNT and CDR2 FRNRAP. CDR3 size: 13 residues. This CDR3 is CASGFEGFQPQHF. The CDR3 DNA is TGTGCTAGTGGTTTCGAGGGGTTTCAGCCCCAGCATTTT.

This chain joins TRBV3-1 (or the pseudogene TRBV3-2) and TRBJ2-3; the D is unclear. Per germline, CDR1 LGHDT and CDR2 YNNKEL (reference sequence). Deletions cut 1 base from V and 3 bases from J, with 2 bases between. This CDR3 spans 12 amino acids. CDR3 DNA sequence: TGTGCCAGCAGCCAAGCGACAGATACGCAGTATTTT. Its translation is CASSQATDTQYF.

V and J are TRBV11-1 and TRBJ1-4; D unresolved. The CDR3 spans 15 residues. Per the germline V gene, CDR1 is SGHAT and CDR2 is FQDESV (reference sequence). V lost 0 bases and J 5 bases, leaving 10 bases between the germline ends. CDR3 DNA sequence: TGTGCCAGCAGCTTAGCGGGGATCGAGAATGAAAAACTGTTTTTT. It codes for CASSLAGIENEKLFF.

V gene TRBV19 combines with J gene TRBJ2-7, with D unresolved. Germline values: CDR1 LNHDA, CDR2 SQIVND (reference sequence). Trimming shortened V by 4 bases and J by 0 bases, and 13 bases separated the two germline ends. The CDR3 extends over 15 amino acids. The CDR3 DNA sequence: TGTGCCAGTAGTAACCGGGCCGCGAGCTCCTACGAGCAGTACTTC. As protein: CASSNRAASSYEQYF.

The V and J genes are TRBV10-2 and TRBJ1-5; TRBD1 is a possible D gene (5 bases). Germline CDR1 and CDR2: WSHSY and SAAADI. The V and J ends lost 8 bases and 1 base respectively, with 12 bases between them. The CDR3 totals 14 residues. The DNA for the CDR3 is TGCGCCAGCGGGGGGAGGGGAAGCAATCAGCCCCAGCATTTT. Its protein is CASGGRGSNQPQHF.

The genes are TRBV6-5 and TRBJ1-2, with 8 positions matching TRBD1. This CDR3 comprises 14 residues. V dropped 7 bases and J dropped 5; count of bases not matched to a gene: 9. Germline V lookup: CDR1 MNHEY, CDR2 SVGAGI. This CDR3 is CASKKGTGGYGYTF. DNA of the CDR3: TGTGCCAGCAAAAAGGGAACAGGGGGTTATGGCTACACCTTC.

This clone was seen only a few times. The V gene is TRBV19, the J gene TRBJ1-3; no clear D. CDR1 is LNHDA, CDR2 SQIVND, per germline (reference sequence). Trimming stripped 3 bases from V and 3 bases from J, with 9 bases between. This CDR3 is 14 amino acids long. CDR3 coding DNA: TGTGCCAGTAGTATGTCTACCCTTGGAAACACCATATATTTT. This encodes CASSMSTLGNTIYF.

DNA for the CDR3: TGTGCCAGCAGCTCAGGGACTAGCGGGAGTCCCTACAATGAGCAGTTCTTC. Encoded protein: CASSSGTSGSPYNEQFF. The V gene is TRBV11-3, the J gene TRBJ2-1, with 14 bases matching TRBD2. The V gene end was trimmed by 4 bases and the J gene end by 2 bases; junction bases not matched to a gene: 4. This CDR3 is built from 17 residues. The V gene's germline CDR1 is SGHNT and CDR2 YENEEA.

This clone has only one observation. This chain connects TRBV27 to TRBJ2-7; possible D gene TRBD2, 6 bases. Germline assignment: CDR1 MNHEY and CDR2 SMNVEV (reference sequence). Deletions cut 5 bases from V and 6 bases from J, with 11 bases between. There are 12 residues in the CDR3. The CDR3 DNA is TGTGCCAGCAGTACGCGGGGCGTCGAGCAGTACTTC. It specifies CASSTRGVEQYF.

This clone was picked up a small number of times. V gene TRBV29-1 combines with J gene TRBJ2-7, with TRBD1 matching 7 bases. V dropped 6 bases and J dropped 2; count of bases not matched to a gene: 4. Germline values: CDR1 SQVTM, CDR2 ANQGSEA. The CDR3 has 12 amino acids. In DNA, the CDR3 is TGCAGCGTGCTCGGACAGGCCTACGAGCAGTACTTC. Protein product: CSVLGQAYEQYF.

This rearrangement joins TRBV5-1 to TRBJ2-5; TRBD2 aligns across 11 bases. Trimming removed 4 bases from V and 2 bases from J; junction bases left unmatched: 4. The CDR3 sequence is 15 residues long. From germline, CDR1 is SGHRS and CDR2 YFSETQ. In DNA, the CDR3 is TGCGCCAGCAGCACTAGCGGGAGAGGGCAAGAGACCCAGTACTTC. The encoded protein is CASSTSGRGQETQYF.

The chain employs TRBV10-3 and TRBJ2-1; D remains unclear. V was clipped by 4 bases and J by 7 bases, with 14 bases between them. The germline gives CDR1 ENHRY, CDR2 SYGVKD. The length of the CDR3 is 14 residues. CDR3 amino acids: CAISGATPRNEQFF. CDR3 nucleotides: TGTGCCATCAGTGGGGCGACTCCTCGGAATGAGCAGTTCTTC.